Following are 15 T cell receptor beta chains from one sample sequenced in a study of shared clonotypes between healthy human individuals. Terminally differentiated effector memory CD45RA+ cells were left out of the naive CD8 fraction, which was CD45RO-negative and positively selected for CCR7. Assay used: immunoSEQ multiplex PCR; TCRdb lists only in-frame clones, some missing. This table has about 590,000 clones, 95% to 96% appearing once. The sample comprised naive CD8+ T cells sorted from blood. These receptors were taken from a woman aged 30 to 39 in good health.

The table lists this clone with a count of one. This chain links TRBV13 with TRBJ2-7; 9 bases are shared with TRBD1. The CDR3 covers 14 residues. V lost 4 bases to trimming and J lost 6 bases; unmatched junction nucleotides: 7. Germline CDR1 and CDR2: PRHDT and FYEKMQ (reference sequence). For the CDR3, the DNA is TGTGCCAGCAGCTGGGGACAGGGTCGTTCCGAGCAGTACTTC. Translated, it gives CASSWGQGRSEQYF.

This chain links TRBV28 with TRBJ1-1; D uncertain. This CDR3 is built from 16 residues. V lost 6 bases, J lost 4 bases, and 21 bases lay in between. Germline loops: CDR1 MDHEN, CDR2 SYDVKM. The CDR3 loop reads CASRGLQRVRGTEAFF. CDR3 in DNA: TGTGCCAGCAGAGGACTTCAGAGGGTCCGGGGCACTGAAGCTTTCTTT.

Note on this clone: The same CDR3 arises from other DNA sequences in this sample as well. In nucleotides, the CDR3 is TGTGCCAGCAGTTTGGGGCGGGGCCCCTCCTACGAGCAGTACTTC. It specifies CASSLGRGPSYEQYF. V and J are TRBV27 and TRBJ2-7, with a possible D match to TRBD2 (6 bases). The CDR3 consists of 15 residues. Trimming cost V 3 bases and J 0 bases, with 12 bases left between them. In germline, CDR1 is MNHEY, CDR2 SMNVEV (reference sequence).

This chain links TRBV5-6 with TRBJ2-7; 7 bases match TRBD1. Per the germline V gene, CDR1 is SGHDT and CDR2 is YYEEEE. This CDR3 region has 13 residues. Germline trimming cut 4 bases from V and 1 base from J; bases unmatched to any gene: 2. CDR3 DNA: TGTGCCAGCAGCCAGGGACAGTCCTACGAGCAGTACTTC. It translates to CASSQGQSYEQYF.

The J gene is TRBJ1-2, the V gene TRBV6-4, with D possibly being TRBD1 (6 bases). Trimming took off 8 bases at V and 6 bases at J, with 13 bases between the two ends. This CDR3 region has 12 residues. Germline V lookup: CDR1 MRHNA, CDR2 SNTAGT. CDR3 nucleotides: TGTGCCAGCCCAAGGGGGGATAATGGCTACACCTTC. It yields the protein CASPRGDNGYTF.

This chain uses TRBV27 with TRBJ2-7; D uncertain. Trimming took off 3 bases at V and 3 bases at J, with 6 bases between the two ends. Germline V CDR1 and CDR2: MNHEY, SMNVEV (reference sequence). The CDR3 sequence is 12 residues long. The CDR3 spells CASSFLGYEQYF. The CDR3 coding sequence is TGTGCCAGCAGTTTTTTGGGCTACGAGCAGTACTTC.

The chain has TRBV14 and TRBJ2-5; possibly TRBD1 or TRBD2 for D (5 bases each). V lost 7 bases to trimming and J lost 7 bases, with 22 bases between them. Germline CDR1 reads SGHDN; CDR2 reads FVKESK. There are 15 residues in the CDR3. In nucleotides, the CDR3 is TGTGCCAGCAACCCGGGGCGCGCGACGTATGGGACCCAGTACTTC. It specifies CASNPGRATYGTQYF. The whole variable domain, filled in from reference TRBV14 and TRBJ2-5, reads EAGVTQFPSHSVIEKGQTVTLRCDPISGHDNLYWYRRVMGKEIKFLLHFVKESKQDESGMPNNRFLAERTGGTYSTLKVQPAELEDSGVYFCASNPGRATYGTQYFGPGTRLLVL.

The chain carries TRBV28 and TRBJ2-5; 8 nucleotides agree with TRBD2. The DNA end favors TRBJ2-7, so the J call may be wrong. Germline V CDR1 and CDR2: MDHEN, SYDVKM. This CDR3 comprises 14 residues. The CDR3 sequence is CASSPIAGFSEQYF. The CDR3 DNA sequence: TGTGCCAGCAGTCCAATAGCGGGATTTAGCGAGCAGTACTTC.

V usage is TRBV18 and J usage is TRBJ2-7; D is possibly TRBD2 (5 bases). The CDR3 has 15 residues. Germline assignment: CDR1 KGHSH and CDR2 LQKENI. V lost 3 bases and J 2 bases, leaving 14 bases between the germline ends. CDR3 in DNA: TGTGCCAGCTCACCCTTAGGCCCGGGAACCTACGAGCAGTACTTC. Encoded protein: CASSPLGPGTYEQYF.

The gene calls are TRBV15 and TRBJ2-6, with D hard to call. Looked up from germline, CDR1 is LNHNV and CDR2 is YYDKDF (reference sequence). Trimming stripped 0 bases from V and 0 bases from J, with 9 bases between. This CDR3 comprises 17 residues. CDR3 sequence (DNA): TGTGCCACCAGCAGAGAGAGGTTAGGCTCTGGGGCCAACGTCCTGACTTTC. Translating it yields CATSRERLGSGANVLTF.

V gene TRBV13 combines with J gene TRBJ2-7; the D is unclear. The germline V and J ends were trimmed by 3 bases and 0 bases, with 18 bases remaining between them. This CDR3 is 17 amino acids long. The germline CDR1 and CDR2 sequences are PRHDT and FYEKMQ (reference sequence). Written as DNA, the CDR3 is TGTGCCAGCAGCTTCGCCGGCCGTGGCGTGAGCTCCTACGAGCAGTACTTC. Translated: CASSFAGRGVSSYEQYF.

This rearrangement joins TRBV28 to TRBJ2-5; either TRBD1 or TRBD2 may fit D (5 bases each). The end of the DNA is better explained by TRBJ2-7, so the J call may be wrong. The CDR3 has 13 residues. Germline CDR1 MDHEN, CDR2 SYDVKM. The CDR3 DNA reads TGTGCCAGCAGTTTTGGGGGAGACTACGAGCAGTACTTC. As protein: CASSFGGDYEQYF.

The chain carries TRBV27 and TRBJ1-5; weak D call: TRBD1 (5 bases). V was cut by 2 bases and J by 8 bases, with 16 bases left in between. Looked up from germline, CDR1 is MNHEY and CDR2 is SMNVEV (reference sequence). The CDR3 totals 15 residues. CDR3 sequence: CASSLPRDPGKPQHF. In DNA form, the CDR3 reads TGTGCCAGCAGTTTACCTCGGGACCCAGGGAAGCCCCAGCATTTT.

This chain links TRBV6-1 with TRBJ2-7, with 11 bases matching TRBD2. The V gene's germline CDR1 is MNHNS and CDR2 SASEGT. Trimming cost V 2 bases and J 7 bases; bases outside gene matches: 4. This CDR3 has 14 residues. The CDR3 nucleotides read TGTGCCAGCAGTGAACTAGCGGGAGGAGGGGAGCAGTACTTC. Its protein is CASSELAGGGEQYF.

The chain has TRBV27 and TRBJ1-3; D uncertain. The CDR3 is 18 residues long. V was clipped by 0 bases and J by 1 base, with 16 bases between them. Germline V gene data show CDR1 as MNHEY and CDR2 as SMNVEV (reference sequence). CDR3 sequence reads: CASSLSPPQVLSGNTIYF. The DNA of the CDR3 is TGTGCCAGCAGTTTATCCCCGCCTCAGGTGCTTTCTGGAAACACCATATATTTT.